A single sample gave rise to the 19 T cell receptor beta chains below, sequenced in a study of T cell repertoires in cytomegalovirus infection. MiXCR was run by TCRdb on the reads, yielding one entry per CDR3 protein. The data show some 400,000 distinct CDR3 sequences, 31% seen once. The sample was PBMCs. These receptors came from a human donor in good health (CMV status not recorded). Some clones in this sample may be carry-over from other donors' samples.

At least ten counts were recorded for this clonotype. The chain joins TRBV12-3 or TRBV12-4 to TRBJ2-7; 9 nucleotides align to TRBD2. V was clipped by 6 bases and J by 0 bases; unmatched bases: 3. CDR3 length equals 14 residues. This chain's CDR3 is CASSLAGLSYEQYF. The DNA for the CDR3 is TGTGCCAGCAGCCTAGCGGGGCTCTCCTACGAGCAGTACTTC.

By proportion, this clonotype is medium-sized. The rearrangement uses TRBV14 and TRBJ1-2, with 10 bases fitting TRBD1. With V trimmed by 3 bases and J by 4 bases, 5 bases remained unmatched. Germline assignment: CDR1 SGHDN and CDR2 FVKESK. This CDR3 region has 15 residues. The CDR3 sequence is CASSHEGQGVYGYTF. As DNA, the CDR3 is TGTGCCAGCAGCCACGAAGGACAGGGGGTCTATGGCTACACCTTC. Together with reference TRBV14 and TRBJ1-2, the CDR3 gives the full variable domain: EAGVTQFPSHSVIEKGQTVTLRCDPISGHDNLYWYRRVMGKEIKFLLHFVKESKQDESGMPNNRFLAERTGGTYSTLKVQPAELEDSGVYFCASSHEGQGVYGYTFGSGTRLTVV.

On this clonotype itself: The junction departs from germline at one end; a sequencing error may be responsible. This sequence joins TRBV10-3 and TRBJ2-1; D is perhaps TRBD1 or TRBD2 (5 bases each). CDR1 is ENHRY, CDR2 SYGVKD, per germline. The CDR3 consists of 15 residues. The CDR3 is CAIGQVIGTYNQQFF. CDR3 in DNA: TGTGCCATCGGTCAGGTGATTGGGACCTACAATCAGCAGTTCTTC.

This chain uses TRBV28 with TRBJ2-5, with TRBD1 identical over 7 bases. The V and J ends lost 6 bases and 3 bases, in that order; junction bases with no gene match: 7. Germline loops: CDR1 MDHEN, CDR2 SYDVKM. This CDR3 spans 14 amino acids. CDR3 amino acids: CASRSTGVKETQYF. The CDR3 region has the DNA TGTGCCAGCAGATCTACAGGGGTCAAAGAGACCCAGTACTTC. Complete variable domain (other parts from reference TRBV28 and TRBJ2-5): DVKVTQSSRYLVKRTGEKVFLECVQDMDHENMFWYRQDPGLGLRLIYFSYDVKMKEKGDIPEGYSVSREKKERFSLILESASTNQTSMYLCASRSTGVKETQYFGPGTRLLVL.

At least ten counts were recorded for this clonotype. The CDR3 loop is CASEGGAWASYEQYF. The CDR3 nucleotides read TGTGCCAGCGAGGGTGGGGCCTGGGCGTCCTACGAGCAGTACTTC. The rearrangement joins TRBV7-9 to TRBJ2-7, with D perhaps given as TRBD1 or TRBD2 (5 bases each). CDR3 length: 15 residues. Trimming pared 8 bases from V and 1 base from J, leaving 18 bases between. Germline values: CDR1 SEHNR, CDR2 FQNEAQ (reference sequence).

Concerning this clonotype: A much larger clone differs from this one at a single base, so this may be a read error. The genes are TRBV11-2 and TRBJ2-5; no firm D call. This CDR3 is 11 amino acids long. Germline CDR1 and CDR2: SGHAT and FQNNGV. CDR3 nucleotides: TGTGCCAGCAGCAACCAAGAGACCAAGTACTTC. As protein: CASSNQETKYF.

This clonotype came up a few times. J is TRBJ2-1 and V is TRBV4-1; D is undetermined. This CDR3 spans 14 amino acids. Germline assignment: CDR1 MGHRA and CDR2 YSYEKL. Trimming shortened V by 4 bases and J by 8 bases, and 15 bases separated the two germline ends. The chain's CDR3 is CASSPPERRDEQFF. The CDR3 nucleotides are TGCGCCAGCAGCCCACCGGAGAGAAGGGATGAGCAGTTCTTC.

The V and J genes are TRBV6-6 and TRBJ1-5, with D possibly matching TRBD1 (6 bases). The germline V and J ends were trimmed by 2 bases and 1 base, with 9 bases remaining between them. The CDR3 has 15 residues. CDR1 is MNHNY, CDR2 SVGAGI, per germline (reference sequence). The CDR3 is CASSYGGASNQPQHF. CDR3 DNA sequence: TGTGCCAGCAGTTACGGGGGGGCGAGCAATCAGCCCCAGCATTTT.

As regards this clonotype: A much larger clone lies a single base off, so this may be a read error. The rearrangement links TRBV12-3 or TRBV12-4 to TRBJ2-3, with D hard to call. The CDR3 sequence is 15 residues long. CDR3 DNA: TGTGCCAGCAGTTTATCGGGTATCGACCAGGATACGCCGTATTTT. This encodes CASSLSGIDQDTPYF.

The chain carries TRBV4-1 and TRBJ2-3; no clear D gene. Germline V gives CDR1 MGHRA, CDR2 YSYEKL. V lost 3 bases, J lost 6 bases, and 7 bases lay in between. The CDR3 consists of 12 residues. The CDR3 protein is CASSHPFDTQYF. CDR3 sequence (DNA): TGCGCCAGCAGCCACCCCTTTGATACGCAGTATTTT.

Details on this clonotype: Sequence at one end of the junction differs from germline and may be a read error. The genes are TRBV12-3 or TRBV12-4 and TRBJ1-2; D not resolved. The CDR3 covers 9 residues. CDR3 in DNA: TGTGCCAGCAGTCCTGGAGGCGCTTTC. Its protein product is CASSPGGAF.

The chain employs TRBV7-6 and TRBJ2-2; TRBD1 is a possible D gene (5 bases). The CDR3 loop spans 15 amino acids. V lost 4 bases and J 0 bases, leaving 9 bases between the germline ends. Germline CDR1 SGHVS, CDR2 FNYEAQ. The CDR3 DNA reads as TGTGCCAGCAGCTCGACAGCTTCGAACACCGGGGAGCTGTTTTTT. Its translation: CASSSTASNTGELFF.

This clonotype was detected a few times. The V gene is TRBV27, the J gene TRBJ2-3; D gene unclear. The CDR3 totals 12 residues. Germline V lookup: CDR1 MNHEY, CDR2 SMNVEV (reference sequence). Between the trimmed V and J ends, which lost 5 bases and 6 bases, there was a span of 9 bases. This CDR3 reads CASSPYGDTQYF. The CDR3 DNA reads as TGTGCCAGCAGTCCCTACGGGGATACGCAGTATTTT.

This clonotype has just a few counts. The V gene is TRBV5-4, the J gene TRBJ2-7; D is unresolved. The germline V gene has CDR1 SGHNT and CDR2 YYREEE (reference sequence). V dropped 4 bases and J dropped 5 bases, with 13 bases sitting between them. The CDR3 contains 13 residues. CDR3 protein: CASSTPGSHEQYF. The CDR3 region has the DNA TGTGCCAGCAGCACCCCCGGGTCCCACGAGCAGTACTTC.

In nucleotides, the CDR3 is TGTGCCAGCAGTCGAGGGGTCAACTACGAGCAGTACTTC. Amino acid sequence: CASSRGVNYEQYF. The V and J genes are TRBV27 and TRBJ2-7; D is possibly TRBD1 or TRBD2 (5 bases each). CDR3 length equals 13 residues. Germline lookup yields CDR1 MNHEY and CDR2 SMNVEV (reference sequence). Trimming shortened V by 5 bases and J by 3 bases, and 11 bases separated the two germline ends.

A few counts support this clonotype. Here the CDR3 DNA reads TGTGCCAGCAGCGCCGGGACTAGCGGGGGGAATGAGCAGTTCTTC. Its translation is CASSAGTSGGNEQFF. The chain joins TRBV7-7 to TRBJ2-1; 15 bases map to TRBD2. CDR3 length: 15 amino acids. The ends lost 5 bases at V and 7 bases at J; junction bases unmatched: 3. Germline loops: CDR1 SSHAT, CDR2 FNYEAQ (reference sequence).

The chain combines TRBV11-3 with TRBJ1-6; D ambiguous. The V gene's germline CDR1 is SGHNT and CDR2 YENEEA. With 4 bases removed from V and 7 bases from J, the gap between germline ends came to 14 bases. CDR3 length equals 15 residues. CDR3 nucleotides: TGTGCCAGCAGCTCGGGTACAACACAGAATTCACCCCTCCACTTT. Its protein product is CASSSGTTQNSPLHF.

The V and J genes are TRBV6-2 or TRBV6-3 and TRBJ2-7; D call uncertain. Germline CDR1 reads MNHEY; CDR2 reads SVGEGT. Trimming took off 5 bases at V and 2 bases at J, with 16 bases between the two ends. The CDR3 length is 15 residues. The CDR3 is CASSPSPPRTYEQYF. CDR3 coding DNA: TGTGCCAGCAGTCCGTCCCCTCCGCGGACCTACGAGCAGTACTTC.

This clonotype has a handful of counts. The V call is TRBV11-2, the J call TRBJ2-2, with 12 bases that match TRBD2. There are 14 residues in the CDR3. In germline, CDR1 is SGHAT, CDR2 FQNNGV. Trimming removed 5 bases from V and 9 bases from J; junction bases left unmatched: 4. The CDR3 loop is CASSRTSGAWELFF. CDR3 bases: TGTGCCAGCAGCCGGACTAGCGGGGCCTGGGAGCTGTTTTTT.